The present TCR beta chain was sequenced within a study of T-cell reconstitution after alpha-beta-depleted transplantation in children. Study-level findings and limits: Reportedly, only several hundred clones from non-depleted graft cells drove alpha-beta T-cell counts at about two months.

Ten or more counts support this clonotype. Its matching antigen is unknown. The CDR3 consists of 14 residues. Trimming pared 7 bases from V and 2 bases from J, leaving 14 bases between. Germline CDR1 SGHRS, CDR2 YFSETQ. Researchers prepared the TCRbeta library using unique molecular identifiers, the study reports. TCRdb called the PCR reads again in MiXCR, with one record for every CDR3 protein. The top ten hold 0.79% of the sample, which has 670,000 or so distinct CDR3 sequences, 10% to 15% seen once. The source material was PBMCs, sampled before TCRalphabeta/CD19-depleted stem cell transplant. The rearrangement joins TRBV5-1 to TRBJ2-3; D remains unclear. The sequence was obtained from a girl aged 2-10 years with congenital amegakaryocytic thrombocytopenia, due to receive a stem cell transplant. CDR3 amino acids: CASASGLNTDTQYF. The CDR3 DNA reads TGCGCCAGCGCTTCTGGGCTGAACACAGATACGCAGTATTTT.